These 13 T cell receptor beta chains were sequenced from one sample in a study of T cells after yellow fever vaccination. MiXCR, run by TCRdb on the 5' RACE reads, gives a single entry per CDR3 protein. In the table there are some 120,000 distinct CDR3 sequences, 6.5% to 8% of which are singletons. Here the sequenced sample was CD4+ T cells sorted from PBMCs, taken more than 8 days after the first yellow fever vaccination. The source is a young man who received the YFV17D yellow fever vaccine.

This clonotype has at least ten counts. The chain couples TRBV5-1 to TRBJ2-7; D is possibly TRBD1 (5 bases). CDR3 size: 13 residues. Germline V gives CDR1 SGHRS, CDR2 YFSETQ. Trimming took off 4 bases at V and 6 bases at J, with 14 bases between the two ends. The DNA for the CDR3 is TGCGCCAGCAGCGAGGCTAAGGGGATCGAGCAGTACTTC. Translating it yields CASSEAKGIEQYF.

As regards this clonotype: A much larger clone differs from this one at a single base, so this may be a read error. The V gene is TRBV20-1, the J gene TRBJ2-5, with TRBD2 matching over 7 bases. The CDR3 totals 12 residues. Germline V gene lookup returns CDR1 DFQATT and CDR2 SNEGSKA (reference sequence). Here the CDR3 reads CSARWEGEIQYF. DNA for the CDR3: TGCAGTGCTAGGTGGGAGGGAGAGATCCAGTACTTC.

This clonotype was observed a handful of times. Here the CDR3 reads CASSLASANYGYTF. The CDR3 nucleotides are TGTGCCAGCAGTTTGGCTTCGGCTAACTATGGCTACACCTTC. The chain carries TRBV12-3 or TRBV12-4 and TRBJ1-2; D is unresolved. V dropped 3 bases and J dropped 0 bases, with 8 bases sitting between them. This CDR3 has 14 amino acids.

The V and J genes are TRBV7-2 and TRBJ1-2, with D possibly being TRBD1 (5 bases). The germline V and J ends were trimmed by 2 bases and 1 base, with 11 bases remaining between them. The germline V gene has CDR1 SGHTA and CDR2 FQGNSA. The CDR3 has 15 residues. The CDR3 protein is CASSLTGLDNYGYTF. The CDR3 DNA follows: TGTGCCAGCAGCTTAACGGGACTGGATAACTATGGCTACACCTTC.

This clonotype has a single count. This chain uses TRBV5-4 with TRBJ2-3, with D unclear. CDR3 length: 14 amino acids. The germline V and J ends were trimmed by 3 bases and 1 base, with 9 bases remaining between them. Per germline, CDR1 SGHNT and CDR2 YYREEE (reference sequence). CDR3 sequence: CASSSADGTDTQYF. Here the CDR3 DNA reads TGTGCCAGCAGCTCTGCAGATGGCACAGATACGCAGTATTTT.

This clonotype was seen at least ten times. J is TRBJ2-1 and V is TRBV12-3 or TRBV12-4, with TRBD1 matching over 10 bases. CDR3 length: 14 residues. V trimming: 6 bases; J trimming: 5 bases; junction bases outside the gene matches: 4. The CDR3 sequence: CASSLGQGDNEQFF. In nucleotides, the CDR3 is TGTGCCAGCAGCCTTGGACAGGGGGACAATGAGCAGTTCTTC.

This clonotype has a count of ten or more. The J gene is TRBJ1-4, the V gene TRBV9, with D tentatively TRBD1 (5 bases). From germline, CDR1 is SGDLS and CDR2 YYNGEE. V was pared by 4 bases and J by 8 bases, with 18 bases between. The CDR3 contains 15 residues. Written as DNA, the CDR3 is TGTGCCAGCAGCCCCGGGGGGAACCGAAGGGAAAAACTGTTTTTT. Its protein product is CASSPGGNRREKLFF. The variable domain in full, completed from reference TRBV9 and TRBJ1-4, reads DSGVTQTPKHLITATGQRVTLRCSPRSGDLSVYWYQQSLDQGLQFLIQYYNGEERAKGNILERFSAQQFPDLHSELNLSSLELGDSALYFCASSPGGNRREKLFFGSGTQLSVL.

Comments on this clonotype: A much larger clone sits a single nucleotide away, making a read error possible. The chain has TRBV20-1 and TRBJ2-1; D may be TRBD2 (6 bases). This CDR3 is 13 amino acids long. Germline V gene lookup returns CDR1 DFQATT and CDR2 SNEGSKA (reference sequence). Trimming left V 4 bases short and J 6 bases short, with 13 bases between. The chain's CDR3 is CSATAAGLNEQFF. The CDR3 coding sequence is TGCAGTGCTACGGCGGCGGGGCTCAATGAGCAGTTCTTC.

In its sample, this clonotype was seen a few times. The rearrangement uses TRBV25-1 and TRBJ1-6; unclear D gene. Between the trimmed V and J ends, which lost 1 base and 5 bases, there was a span of 9 bases. CDR3 size: 15 residues. Germline CDR1 reads MGHDK; CDR2 reads SYGVNS. In nucleotides, the CDR3 is TGTGCCAGCAGTGAATTGGCCGGAAATAATTCACCCCTCCACTTT. Protein: CASSELAGNNSPLHF.

This clonotype was found many times. The gene calls are TRBV12-3 or TRBV12-4 and TRBJ1-5; the D is unclear. V was cut by 3 bases and J by 0 bases, with 3 bases left in between. The CDR3 extends over 13 amino acids. CDR3 protein: CASSFSSNQPQHF. In DNA form, the CDR3 reads TGTGCCAGCAGTTTTTCTAGCAATCAGCCCCAGCATTTT.

The chain carries TRBV12-3 or TRBV12-4 and TRBJ1-2, with D unresolved. V was trimmed by 2 bases and J by 1 base, leaving 11 bases between them. The CDR3 is made up of 15 amino acids. DNA for the CDR3: TGTGCCAGCAGTTTAATTCCCTGGGGTAACTATGGCTACACCTTC. This gives the protein CASSLIPWGNYGYTF.

In this sample, this clonotype turned up many times. The chain carries TRBV6-1 and TRBJ2-3; a weak D match, TRBD1 (6 bases). V dropped 6 bases and J dropped 0 bases, with 13 bases sitting between them. The CDR3 spans 15 residues. Germline V gives CDR1 MNHNS, CDR2 SASEGT. CDR3 residues: CASRVQGFSTDTQYF. DNA of the CDR3: TGTGCCAGCAGGGTACAGGGTTTTAGCACAGATACGCAGTATTTT.

This clonotype was detected only a few times. The CDR3 loop is CASSFWGLNNSPLHF. The CDR3 nucleotides are TGTGCCAGCAGCTTCTGGGGTTTGAATAATTCACCCCTCCACTTT. The rearrangement uses TRBV7-2 and TRBJ1-6; D unresolved. CDR1 and CDR2 (germline): SGHTA, FQGNSA. The CDR3 has 15 amino acids. Trimming cost V 3 bases and J 5 bases, with 11 bases left between them.